The following is a TCR beta chain sequence with its context. V lost 4 bases and J 1 base, leaving 17 bases between the germline ends. Germline CDR1 and CDR2: LGHDT and YNNKEL (reference sequence). This CDR3 spans 17 amino acids. These data come from a study of blood T cell repertoires in COVID-19. As for the study in general: PBMCs, B-cell-depleted T cells, or T cells provided the cDNA or gDNA that made up the material.

The repertoire was sequenced with immunoSEQ multiplex PCR; TCRdb's copy has only in-frame clones and lacks some. This sample has fewer than 150,000 clones, with 84% found just once. This TCR derives from a human donor in a cohort sampled during active COVID-19. The chain combines TRBV3-1 (or the pseudogene TRBV3-2) with TRBJ1-3, with D perhaps matching TRBD1 (6 bases). Sequenced: peripheral blood. Here the CDR3 DNA reads TGTGCCAGCAGCCGGGTTGGGGGCCGGGGATCTGGAAACACCATATATTTT. It specifies CASSRVGGRGSGNTIYF.